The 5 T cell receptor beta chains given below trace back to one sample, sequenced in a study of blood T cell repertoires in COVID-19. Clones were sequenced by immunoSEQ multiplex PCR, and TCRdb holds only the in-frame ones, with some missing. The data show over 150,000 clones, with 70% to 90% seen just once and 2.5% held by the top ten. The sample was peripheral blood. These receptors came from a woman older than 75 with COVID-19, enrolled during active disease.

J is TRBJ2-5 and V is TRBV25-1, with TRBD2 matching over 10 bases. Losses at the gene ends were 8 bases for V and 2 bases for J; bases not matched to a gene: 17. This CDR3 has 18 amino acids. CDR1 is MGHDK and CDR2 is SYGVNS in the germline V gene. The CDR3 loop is CASRTGLADRVRQETQYF. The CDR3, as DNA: TGTGCCAGCCGAACCGGACTAGCGGACAGGGTGAGGCAAGAGACCCAGTACTTC.

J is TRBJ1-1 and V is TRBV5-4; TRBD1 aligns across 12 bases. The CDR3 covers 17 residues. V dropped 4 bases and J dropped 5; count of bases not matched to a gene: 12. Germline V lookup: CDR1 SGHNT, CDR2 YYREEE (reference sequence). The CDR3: CASSPRGQGAHRTEAFF. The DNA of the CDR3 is TGTGCCAGCAGCCCCCGGGGACAGGGGGCGCATAGGACTGAAGCTTTCTTT. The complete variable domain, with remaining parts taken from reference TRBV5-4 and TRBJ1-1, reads ETGVTQSPTHLIKTRGQQVTLRCSSQSGHNTVSWYQQALGQGPQFIFQYYREEENGRGNFPPRFSGLQFPNYSSELNVNALELDDSALYLCASSPRGQGAHRTEAFFGQGTRLTVV.

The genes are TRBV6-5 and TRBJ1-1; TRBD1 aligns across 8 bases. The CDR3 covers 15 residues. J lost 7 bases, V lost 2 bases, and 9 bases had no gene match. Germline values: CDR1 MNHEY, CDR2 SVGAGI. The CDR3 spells CASSYTARGPGEAFF. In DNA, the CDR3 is TGTGCCAGCAGTTACACTGCCAGGGGGCCGGGTGAAGCTTTCTTT.

The CDR3 region has the DNA TGTGCCAGCAGCGGCGGGAAAGTCGGGGAGACCCAGTACTTC. Amino acids: CASSGGKVGETQYF. This chain joins TRBV7-2 and TRBJ2-5; D perhaps matches TRBD2 (6 bases). Germline CDR1 is SGHTA and CDR2 is FQGNSA. CDR3 length equals 14 residues. With 5 bases removed from V and 5 bases from J, the gap between germline ends came to 15 bases.

CDR3 DNA: TGTGCCAGCAGTTTGGGGCAGTTCTCCTACGAGCAGTACTTC. Translation gives CASSLGQFSYEQYF. V usage is TRBV28 and J usage is TRBJ2-7, with D perhaps matching TRBD1 (5 bases). The CDR3 sequence is 14 residues long. V was pared by 3 bases and J by 0 bases, with 9 bases between. CDR1 MDHEN and CDR2 SYDVKM come from the germline V gene. The complete variable domain, with remaining parts taken from reference TRBV28 and TRBJ2-7, reads DVKVTQSSRYLVKRTGEKVFLECVQDMDHENMFWYRQDPGLGLRLIYFSYDVKMKEKGDIPEGYSVSREKKERFSLILESASTNQTSMYLCASSLGQFSYEQYFGPGTRLTVT.